This T cell receptor (beta chain) was captured by sequencing in a study of T cell repertoires in cytomegalovirus infection. The study's findings and limits: Individuals carrying CMV plus the relevant HLA were identified by cumulative frequency of public TCR beta families.

The CDR3 sequence is 11 residues long. Germline V gene sequence: CDR1 LNHDA, CDR2 SQIVND (reference sequence). The germline V and J ends were trimmed by 6 bases and 13 bases, with 13 bases remaining between them. There are many counts of this clonotype. Its matching antigen is unknown. TCRdb re-derived calls from the reads in MiXCR, one entry per CDR3 protein. The sample holds approximately 70,000 distinct CDR3 sequences; about 4% are singletons and the top ten take around a fifth. Sequencing was done on a sample of PBMCs. This TCR was sampled from a human donor in good health (CMV status not recorded). Some clones in this sample may be carry-over from other donors' samples. The chain recombines TRBV19 with TRBJ2-1; D gene ambiguous. The CDR3 region is CASSNNLYQFF. The DNA of the CDR3 is TGTGCCAGTAGCAACAATCTATACCAGTTCTTC.